Sequencing of this TCR beta chain was carried out in a study of shared clonotypes between healthy human individuals. Study-wide background: Researchers drew samples from a couple of women and a few men aged 18 to 49.

Sequencing used immunoSEQ multiplex PCR; TCRdb keeps in-frame clones, though not all of them. Among fewer than 1.6 million clones, approximately 98.5% were seen once, and the ten largest hold roughly 0.36%. Germline values: CDR1 SGHKS, CDR2 YYEKEE (reference sequence). CDR3 length: 15 amino acids. V gave up 4 bases and J gave up 2 bases, with 13 bases separating them. Study results and caveats: Among several donors, roughly 5% of naive CD4 clonotypes were found in common.

Regarding this clone: What it binds is unknown.

The material sequenced was naive CD4+ T cells sorted from blood. Described subset: CD45RA+ positively selected. The sequence was collected from a man aged 30 to 39 in good health. The genes are TRBV5-5 and TRBJ2-1; D assignment may be TRBD1 or TRBD2 (5 bases each). In DNA form, the CDR3 reads TGTGCCAGCAGCGGGGGATTAGCTACCTACAATGAGCAGTTCTTC. Protein: CASSGGLATYNEQFF.